This T cell receptor beta chain was recovered during a study of blood T cells in healthy people across ages (dated by TCRdb to about 2015). Background on the whole study: Template switching captured roughly one uniquely barcoded TCR beta cDNA molecule per two T cells in model experiments. The study measured age-related changes in TCR beta repertoire diversity using deep sequencing normalized with unique cDNA molecular identifiers. Donors were grouped into four age groups: young (average roughly 16 years), middle-aged (39), aged (62) and long-lived (82). Two additional independent replicas of 1 million unique cDNA reads from the same blood draw were analyzed for two donors (one aged 18 to 30 and one aged 80 or older).

The donors were some 39 Caucasian individuals from Russia, aged roughly 6 to 100 years, who were systemically healthy. Around 10 milliliters of peripheral blood were collected from each donor into EDTA-treated Vacutainer tubes. PBMCs were isolated by Ficoll-Paque density-gradient centrifugation, with at least 6 million obtained per sample. Total RNA was extracted from PBMCs with Trizol reagent, with at least 5 micrograms obtained per sample. The percentages of naive CD45RAhigh/CD27high T cells were determined by flow cytometry on a PBMC aliquot from every donor. Library preparation was by 5' RACE. Data came from an Illumina HiSeq 2500. A second PCR of roughly 7 to 12 cycles was performed with a sample-barcoded 5' primer and a J-beta primer mix. A template-switch 5' adaptor carrying 12 random nucleotides introduced a unique molecular identifier onto each TCR beta cDNA molecule. Each sample yielded at least 3 million CDR3-containing paired-end reads. First-strand cDNA synthesis was performed from all RNA using the Mint cDNA synthesis kit, with priming by a TRBC-specific oligonucleotide. Following uracil-DNA glycosylase treatment, all cDNA underwent a first 18-cycle PCR with the universal primers M1SS and BC2_uni_R. The authors processed their data as follows. For normalization, 1 million high-quality reads were randomly selected from each sample, with every read carrying a distinct molecular identifier. Reads with shared molecular identifiers were discarded instead of being binned into consensus sequences. CDR3 identification, clonotype clustering and error correction used MiTCR with a Q25 quality threshold and the strictest error-elimination algorithm. Lower-bound total TCR beta diversity was estimated with a nonparametric unseen species model using Euler transformation. TCRdb redid the processing of the public reads, applying fastp at Q25 and MiXCR, and retained in-frame beta chains. Each entry merges the rows of one CDR3 protein and shows their most common DNA and genes. TCRdb's processing, not the study's, gives the V and J calls here. This sample gives fewer than 1,200,000 distinct CDR3 sequences in total; roughly 24% of them show up just once. The leading ten clones occupy 0.65% to 0.95% of the sample.

Taken from cysteine to phenylalanine, the CDR3 has 14 residues. The entry retains the CDR3 DNA only, 42 bases that are in frame from base 1. At the junction V is shortened by 6 bases and J by 0 bases, with 9 bases in between. Concerning this clonotype: The clone's antigen remains unknown. The sample holds no much larger clone one base away, and base qualities are not on file.

General study outcomes and caveats: As age increased, observed TCR beta diversity per million T cells dropped in a roughly linear way, and a significant reduction was already evident by age around 41. Bulk unsorted PBMC profiling prevented conclusive comparison of naive and antigen-experienced compartments. Estimates of total diversity from one million sequenced T cells were regarded as lower bounds and underestimates. There was a strong correlation between observed TCR beta diversity and the percentage of naive T cells measured by flow cytometry. Donor CMV infection status was unknown, potentially confounding age-related changes in expanded clonotypes. The long-lived group showed more naive CD4+ T cells, fewer expanded clones and increased TCR diversity than the aged group, suggesting age selection.

Separately, the same data were catalogued under a study of T cells of mothers and their children. The second study reports: Nine systemically healthy Caucasian individuals, comprising three mothers and their six children, were included as donors. cDNA synthesis used all of the extracted RNA, with roughly 1.5 ug of RNA in each 15 ul reaction. Sample barcodes and 2-4 random nucleotides were added via the M1S primer in the second PCR. Over 8 million TCR beta CDR3 reads were obtained for each mother, and approximately 3 million reads were obtained for each child. In both related and unrelated pairs, thymic selection shapes the output of TCR recombination in a similar way, with inherited differences having only a minor effect. Normalized repertoire overlap was always found to be slightly, but never significantly, higher in related mother-child pairs than in unrelated mother-child pairs. Persistent microchimeric T cell clones were not detected, at a sensitivity of about 100 clones per million clonotypes. To look for features that set related mother-child pairs apart from unrelated individuals, the researchers ran deep NGS to compare the TCR beta repertoires of mothers and children. The mean age was about 37 +/- 4 years for the mothers and roughly 11 +/- 4 years for the children. After adapter ligation was performed with NEBNext reagents, the libraries were sequenced on an Illumina HiSeq 2000 with 100+100 nt paired-end reads. To avoid cross-contamination, the mother libraries and the child libraries were prepared a month apart and sequenced in separate runs. Between about 500,000 and 2,300,000 distinct TCR beta clonotypes were identified per donor. Naive TCR beta clonotypes were estimated from low-frequency clonotypes matched to each donor's FACS-determined naive share, without sorting.

Input material: blood. The receptor chain draws on TRBV12-3 or TRBV12-4 and TRBJ1-3; a confident D gene designation cannot be given. This sequence was found in a girl aged 2-15 years in good health. The CDR3 reads as follows: CASRRLVSGNTIYF. The base sequence is TGTGCCAGCAGACGGTTAGTCTCTGGAAACACCATATATTTT.